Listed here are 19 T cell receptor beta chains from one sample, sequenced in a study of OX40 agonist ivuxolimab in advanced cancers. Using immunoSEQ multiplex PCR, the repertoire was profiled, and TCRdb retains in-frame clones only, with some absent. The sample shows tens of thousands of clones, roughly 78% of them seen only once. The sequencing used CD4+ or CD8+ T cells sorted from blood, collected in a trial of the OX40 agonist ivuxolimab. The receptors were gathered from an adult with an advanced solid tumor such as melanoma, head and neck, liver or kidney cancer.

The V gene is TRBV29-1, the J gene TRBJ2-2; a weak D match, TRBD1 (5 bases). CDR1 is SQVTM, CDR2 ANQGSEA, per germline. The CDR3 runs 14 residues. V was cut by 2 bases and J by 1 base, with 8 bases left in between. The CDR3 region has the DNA TGCAGCGTTGAACAGGGATGGAACACCGGGGAGCTGTTTTTT. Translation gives CSVEQGWNTGELFF.

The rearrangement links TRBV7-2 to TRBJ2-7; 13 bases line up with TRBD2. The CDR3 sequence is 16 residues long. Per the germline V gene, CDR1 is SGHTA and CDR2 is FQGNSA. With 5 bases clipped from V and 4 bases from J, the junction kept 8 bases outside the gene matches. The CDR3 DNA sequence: TGTGCCAGCAGCCTGCAGACTAGCGGGGGGATTTACGAGCAGTACTTC. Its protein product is CASSLQTSGGIYEQYF. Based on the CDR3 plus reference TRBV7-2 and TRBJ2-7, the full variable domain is GAGVSQSPSNKVTEKGKDVELRCDPISGHTALYWYRQSLGQGLEFLIYFQGNSAPDKSGLPSDRFSAERTGGSVSTLTIQRTQQEDSAVYLCASSLQTSGGIYEQYFGPGTRLTVT.

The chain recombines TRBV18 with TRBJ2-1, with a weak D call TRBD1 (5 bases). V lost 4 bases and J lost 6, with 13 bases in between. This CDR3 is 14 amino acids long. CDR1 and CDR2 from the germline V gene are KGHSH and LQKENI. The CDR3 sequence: CASSRGLLGNEQFF. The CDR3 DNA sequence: TGTGCCAGCTCACGGGGCCTCCTTGGCAATGAGCAGTTCTTC.

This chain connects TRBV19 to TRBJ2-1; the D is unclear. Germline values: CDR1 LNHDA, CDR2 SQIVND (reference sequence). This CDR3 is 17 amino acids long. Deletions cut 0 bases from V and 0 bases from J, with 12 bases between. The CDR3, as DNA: TGTGCCAGTAGTATAGAACCCCCGGCTTCCTCCTACAATGAGCAGTTCTTC. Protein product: CASSIEPPASSYNEQFF.

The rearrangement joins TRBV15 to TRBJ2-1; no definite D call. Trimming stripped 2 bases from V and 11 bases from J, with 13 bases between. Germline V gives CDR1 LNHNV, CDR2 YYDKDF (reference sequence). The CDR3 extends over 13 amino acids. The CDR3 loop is CATSRSRTEKQFF. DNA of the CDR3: TGTGCCACCAGCAGATCCCGCACGGAGAAGCAGTTCTTC.

CDR3 nucleotide sequence: TGCGCCAGCAGCTCACAGGGAAACAATTCACCCCTCCACTTT. Translating it yields CASSSQGNNSPLHF. V usage is TRBV5-1 and J usage is TRBJ1-6, with D tentatively TRBD1 (6 bases). V gave up 3 bases and J gave up 7 bases, with 11 bases separating them. Germline CDR1 and CDR2: SGHRS and YFSETQ. The CDR3 loop spans 14 amino acids. The full variable domain, completed using reference TRBV5-1 and TRBJ1-6, is KAGVTQTPRYLIKTRGQQVTLSCSPISGHRSVSWYQQTPGQGLQFLFEYFSETQRNKGNFPGRFSGRQFSNSRSEMNVSTLELGDSALYLCASSSQGNNSPLHFGNGTRLTVT.

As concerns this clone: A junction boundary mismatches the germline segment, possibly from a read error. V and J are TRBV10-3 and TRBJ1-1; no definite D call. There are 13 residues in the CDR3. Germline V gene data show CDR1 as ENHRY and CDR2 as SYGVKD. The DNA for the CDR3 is TGTGCCATCAGTGAACAGATGAACACTGGAGCTTTCTTT. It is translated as CAISEQMNTGAFF.

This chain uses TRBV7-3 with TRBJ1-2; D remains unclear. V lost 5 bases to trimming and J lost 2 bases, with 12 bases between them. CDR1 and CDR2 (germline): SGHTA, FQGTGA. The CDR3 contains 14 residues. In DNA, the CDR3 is TGTGCCAGCAGCCAAGAGAGACTCAACTATGGCTACACCTTC. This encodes CASSQERLNYGYTF.

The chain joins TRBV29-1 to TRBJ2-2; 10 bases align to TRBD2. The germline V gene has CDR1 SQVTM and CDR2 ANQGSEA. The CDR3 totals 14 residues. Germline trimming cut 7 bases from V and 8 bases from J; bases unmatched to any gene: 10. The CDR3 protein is CSATRASGGGELFF. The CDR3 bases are TGCAGCGCCACTAGGGCTAGCGGGGGTGGGGAGCTGTTTTTT.

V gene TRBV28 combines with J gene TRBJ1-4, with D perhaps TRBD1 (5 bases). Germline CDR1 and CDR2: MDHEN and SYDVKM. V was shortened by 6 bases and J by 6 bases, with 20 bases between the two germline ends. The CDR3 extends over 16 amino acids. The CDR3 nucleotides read TGTGCCAGCAGCCCTGATTCAGGGACGAGGGATGAAAAACTGTTTTTT. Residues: CASSPDSGTRDEKLFF. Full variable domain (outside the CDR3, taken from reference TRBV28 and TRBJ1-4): DVKVTQSSRYLVKRTGEKVFLECVQDMDHENMFWYRQDPGLGLRLIYFSYDVKMKEKGDIPEGYSVSREKKERFSLILESASTNQTSMYLCASSPDSGTRDEKLFFGSGTQLSVL.

The DNA of the CDR3 is TGTGCCAGCTCACCCCCCTCCACGGGAGTTGGAAATGAGCAGTTCTTC. It encodes CASSPPSTGVGNEQFF. The V gene is TRBV18, the J gene TRBJ2-1; TRBD2 is a possible D gene (6 bases). V dropped 3 bases and J dropped 7 bases, with 19 bases sitting between them. Germline CDR1 and CDR2: KGHSH and LQKENI. CDR3 size: 16 residues.

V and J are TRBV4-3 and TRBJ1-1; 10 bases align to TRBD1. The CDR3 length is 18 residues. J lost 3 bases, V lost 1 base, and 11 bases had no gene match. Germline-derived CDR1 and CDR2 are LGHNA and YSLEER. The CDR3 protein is CASSQVAAGTGEDTEAFF. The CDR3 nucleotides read TGCGCCAGCAGCCAAGTAGCCGCTGGGACAGGGGAGGACACTGAAGCTTTCTTT.

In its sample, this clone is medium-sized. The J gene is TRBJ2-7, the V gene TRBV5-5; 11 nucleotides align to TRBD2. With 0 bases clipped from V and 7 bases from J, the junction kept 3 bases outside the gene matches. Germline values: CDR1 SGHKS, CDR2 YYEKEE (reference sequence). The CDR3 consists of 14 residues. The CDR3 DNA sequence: TGTGCCAGCAGCTTGGGACTAGCGGGACGGGAGCAGTACTTC. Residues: CASSLGLAGREQYF. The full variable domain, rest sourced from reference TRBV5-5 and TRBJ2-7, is DAGVTQSPTHLIKTRGQQVTLRCSPISGHKSVSWYQQVLGQGPQFIFQYYEKEERGRGNFPDRFSARQFPNYSSELNVNALLLGDSALYLCASSLGLAGREQYFGPGTRLTVT.

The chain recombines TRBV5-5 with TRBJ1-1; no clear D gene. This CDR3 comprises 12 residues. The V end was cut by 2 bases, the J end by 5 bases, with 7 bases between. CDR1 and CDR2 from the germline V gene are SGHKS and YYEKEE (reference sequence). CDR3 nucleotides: TGTGCCAGCAGCTTACAACAAACTGAAGCTTTCTTT. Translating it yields CASSLQQTEAFF.

In nucleotides, the CDR3 is TGTGCCAGCAGTGAAGTCCGAACTACCTATGGCTACACCTTC. Amino acids: CASSEVRTTYGYTF. The chain employs TRBV2 and TRBJ1-2; D gene ambiguous. V lost 1 base to trimming and J lost 4 bases, with 10 bases between them. The CDR3 spans 14 residues. CDR1 SNHLY and CDR2 FYNNEI come from the germline V gene.

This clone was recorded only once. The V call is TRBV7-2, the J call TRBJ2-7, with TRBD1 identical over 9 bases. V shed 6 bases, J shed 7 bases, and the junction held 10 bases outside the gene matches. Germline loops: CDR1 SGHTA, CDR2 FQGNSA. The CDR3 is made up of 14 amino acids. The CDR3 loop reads CASSSAGTGLEQYF. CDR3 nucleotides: TGTGCCAGCAGTTCGGCCGGGACAGGGTTAGAGCAGTACTTC. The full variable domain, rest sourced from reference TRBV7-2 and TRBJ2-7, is GAGVSQSPSNKVTEKGKDVELRCDPISGHTALYWYRQSLGQGLEFLIYFQGNSAPDKSGLPSDRFSAERTGGSVSTLTIQRTQQEDSAVYLCASSSAGTGLEQYFGPGTRLTVT.

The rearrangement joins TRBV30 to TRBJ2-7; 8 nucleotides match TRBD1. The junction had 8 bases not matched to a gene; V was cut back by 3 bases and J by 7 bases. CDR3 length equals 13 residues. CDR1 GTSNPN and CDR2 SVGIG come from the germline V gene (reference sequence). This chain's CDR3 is CAWSRTGGGEQYF. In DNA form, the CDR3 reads TGTGCCTGGAGCCGCACAGGGGGAGGAGAGCAGTACTTC. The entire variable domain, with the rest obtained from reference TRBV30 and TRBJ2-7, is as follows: SQTIHQWPATLVQPVGSPLSLECTVEGTSNPNLYWYRQAAGRGLQLLFYSVGIGQISSEVPQNLSASRPQDRQFILSSKKLLLSDSGFYLCAWSRTGGGEQYFGPGTRLTVT.

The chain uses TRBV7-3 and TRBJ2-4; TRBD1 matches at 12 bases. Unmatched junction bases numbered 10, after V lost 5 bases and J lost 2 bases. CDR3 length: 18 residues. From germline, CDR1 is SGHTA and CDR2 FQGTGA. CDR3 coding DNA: TGTGCCAGCAGCGCTACCGGGACAGGGGGCCGGACCAAAAACATTCAGTACTTC. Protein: CASSATGTGGRTKNIQYF.

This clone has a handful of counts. The CDR3 sequence: CASSEWQLTEAFF. The CDR3 DNA follows: TGTGCCAGCAGTGAATGGCAACTCACTGAAGCTTTCTTT. The chain recombines TRBV25-1 with TRBJ1-1; D not resolved. V dropped 1 base and J dropped 4 bases, with 7 bases sitting between them. The CDR3 spans 13 residues. CDR1 MGHDK and CDR2 SYGVNS come from the germline V gene.